The rows below give T cell receptor beta chains drawn from one sample of a study of cytomegalovirus exposure and HLA in healthy donors. TCRdb's table, derived via immunoSEQ multiplex PCR, lists solely in-frame clones and lacks some. The sample yields more than 140,000 clones, around 80% seen once. Specimen: PBMCs. All receptors derive from a middle-aged woman in good health and CMV-seronegative. The CDR3 runs from the conserved cysteine through the conserved F or W. A D gene is named only where the DNA matches it firmly. The size entry is marked missing in some rows and otherwise reads once, few, many or a size class.

CDR3 DNA	CDR3 protein	D gene	V gene	J gene	clone size
TGTGCCAGCTCACCATCCGGGGGGGGATACAATGAGCAGTTCTTC	CASSPSGGGYNEQFF	TRBD2	TRBV18	TRBJ2-1	-
TGTGCCAGCAGTTCCCCCCGGACAGGGGGAGAGGGCACTGAAGCTTTCTTT	CASSSPRTGGEGTEAFF	TRBD1	TRBV28	TRBJ1-1	-
TGTGCCAGCAGTTTCGGGGGAGGCAATGAGCAGTTCTTC	CASSFGGGNEQFF	-	TRBV28	TRBJ2-1	-
TGTGCCAGCAGCGTCACAACAGGGGGCGGATATGGCTACACCTTC	CASSVTTGGGYGYTF	TRBD1	TRBV7-2	TRBJ1-2	-
TGTGCCAGCAGCCGGGACAGGGGGACCTATGGCTACACCTTC	CASSRDRGTYGYTF	TRBD1	TRBV11-2	TRBJ1-2	-
TGTGCCAGCAGCCGACAGGAGTATCAGCCCCAGCATTTT	CASSRQEYQPQHF	-	TRBV7-8	TRBJ1-5	-
TGTGCCAGCAGCCAAGAACCGGGAAACTCCCGCGCTGCGCCCCAGCATTTT	CASSQEPGNSRAAPQHF	-	TRBV4-2	TRBJ1-5	-
TGTGCCAGAAGCTTGTGTTCTCCAAGGCGACTAGCCAAAAACATTCAGTACTTC	CARSLCSPRRLAKNIQYF	-	TRBV5-3	TRBJ2-4	-
TGTGCCAGCAGGCTTTCAGCAGGGGAGAAACTGTTTTTT	CASRLSAGEKLFF	-	TRBV7-2	TRBJ1-4	-
TGTGCCAGCAGCTCCCTAGCGGGAAGGTCAGATACGCAGTATTTT	CASSSLAGRSDTQYF	TRBD2	TRBV7-6	TRBJ2-3	few
TGTGCCAGCAGTTCCCCGGGACTAGCGGGCGGGAGCTCCTACAATGAGCAGTTCTTC	CASSSPGLAGGSSYNEQFF	TRBD2	TRBV7-2	TRBJ2-1	-
TGTGCCAGCAGTCCCCCGGGACAGACGAACAATGAGCAGTTCTTC	CASSPPGQTNNEQFF	TRBD1	TRBV28	TRBJ2-1	few
TGTGCCAGCAGCCAAGCAGGGGGACCTAGGGGCTACGAGCAGTACTTC	CASSQAGGPRGYEQYF	TRBD1	TRBV14	TRBJ2-7	-
TGTGCCAGCAACCGTAACAGGGTCGTACGCGAAAAACTGTTTTTT	CASNRNRVVREKLFF	-	TRBV6-1	TRBJ1-4	once
TGTGCCAGCAGCTTGACAGGGCCCAATCAGCCCCAGCATTTT	CASSLTGPNQPQHF	TRBD1	TRBV7-3	TRBJ1-5	-